Below are 20 T cell receptor beta chains sequenced from a single sample in a study of PD-1 blockade in classical Hodgkin lymphoma (dated by TCRdb to the early 2020s). Library method: the immunoSEQ multiplex PCR assay. TCRdb's version of the immuneACCESS table is confined to in-frame rearrangements and falls short of the full clone set. An unresolved V gene accounts for under half of the shortfall where checked; the remainder is of unknown origin. The sample has approximately 50,000 clones on record, more than 75% of them singletons. The ten largest account for about 5.6% of the sample. This specimen's time point label, interpreted: cycle 2 day 1 (C2D1) of nivolumab. Every trial patient had relapsed after autologous stem cell transplantation, and cohorts A, B and C differed in prior brentuximab vedotin exposure. Source: peripheral blood mononuclear cells (PBMCs), taken before the second cycle of nivolumab. The receptors shown here come from a human donor with classical Hodgkin lymphoma.

The V call is TRBV13, the J call TRBJ2-4; D perhaps matches TRBD1 (6 bases). CDR1 and CDR2 (germline): PRHDT, FYEKMQ (reference sequence). V lost 3 bases and J 1 base, leaving 16 bases between the germline ends. The CDR3 runs 17 residues. The CDR3 DNA reads as TGTGCCAGCAGCTTCGGAAGGGGGATATCGGCCAAAAACATTCAGTACTTC. It is translated as CASSFGRGISAKNIQYF. The complete variable domain, with remaining parts taken from reference TRBV13 and TRBJ2-4, reads AAGVIQSPRHLIKEKRETATLKCYPIPRHDTVYWYQQGPGQDPQFLISFYEKMQSDKGSIPDRFSAQQFSDYHSELNMSSLELGDSALYFCASSFGRGISAKNIQYFGAGTRLSVL.

The chain links TRBV5-1 to TRBJ2-2, with TRBD1 identical over 7 bases. CDR1 is SGHRS, CDR2 YFSETQ, per germline. CDR3 length: 16 residues. V shed 4 bases and J 0 bases; nucleotides not matched to a gene: 6. CDR3 protein: CASSEHRGPNTGELFF. The CDR3, as DNA: TGCGCCAGCAGCGAGCACAGGGGTCCGAACACCGGGGAGCTGTTTTTT.

This clone was observed a handful of times. The chain couples TRBV21-1 to TRBJ1-1. TRBV21-1 is a known pseudogene. This CDR3 region has 15 residues. CDR3 nucleotides: TGTGCCAGCAGCAAATCTACGGGTAAGGGCACTGAAGCTTTCTTT. Its translation: CASSKSTGKGTEAFF.

V usage is TRBV6-5 and J usage is TRBJ2-2, with D unresolved. From germline, CDR1 is MNHEY and CDR2 SVGAGI. The CDR3 has 12 residues. V dropped 6 bases and J dropped 6 bases, with 8 bases sitting between them. CDR3 residues: CASSFPSGELFF. The CDR3 DNA reads as TGTGCCAGCAGCTTTCCGTCCGGGGAGCTGTTTTTT.

V and J are TRBV27 and TRBJ2-3; D remains ambiguous. The germline V gene encodes CDR1 MNHEY and CDR2 SMNVEV (reference sequence). This CDR3 comprises 13 residues. Between the trimmed V and J ends, which lost 6 bases and 3 bases, there was a span of 10 bases. CDR3 coding DNA: TGTGCCAGCAGCCGCGGCTTAACAGATACGCAGTATTTT. This sequence encodes CASSRGLTDTQYF.

This clone occurred once. This rearrangement joins TRBV5-1 to TRBJ1-2; no definite D call. Germline values: CDR1 SGHRS, CDR2 YFSETQ. V lost 0 bases and J 9 bases, leaving 9 bases between the germline ends. The CDR3 loop spans 12 amino acids. The CDR3 nucleotides are TGCGCCAGCAGCTTGGACACAAATAGCTACACCTTC. This codes for CASSLDTNSYTF.

V gene TRBV19 combines with J gene TRBJ2-5, with D maybe TRBD1 (6 bases). The ends were cut back, 9 bases at V and 6 bases at J, with 11 bases in the middle. This CDR3 spans 11 amino acids. Germline loops: CDR1 LNHDA, CDR2 SQIVND (reference sequence). The CDR3 nucleotides read TGTGCCAGCAAACAGGGAAAGACCCAGTACTTC. Protein product: CASKQGKTQYF.

The V gene is TRBV28, the J gene TRBJ2-2, with a weak D call TRBD1 (5 bases). In germline, CDR1 is MDHEN, CDR2 SYDVKM. V lost 5 bases, J lost 5 bases, and 15 bases lay in between. CDR3 length: 15 residues. The CDR3 protein is CASSPVGLGTGELFF. In nucleotides, the CDR3 is TGTGCCAGCAGTCCCGTGGGGCTGGGGACCGGGGAGCTGTTTTTT.

The chain joins TRBV6-5 to TRBJ2-1; 13 nucleotides align to TRBD2. This CDR3 region has 15 residues. The germline V gene encodes CDR1 MNHEY and CDR2 SVGAGI. Unmatched junction bases numbered 6, after V lost 6 bases and J lost 7 bases. The CDR3 DNA reads TGTGCCAGCAGATCCCCGGGACTAGCGGGGAATGAGCAGTTCTTC. Its protein product is CASRSPGLAGNEQFF.

The gene calls are TRBV6-9 and TRBJ1-2, with D possibly TRBD1 on 6 matching bases. CDR1 and CDR2 from the germline V gene are MNHGY and SVAAGI. V shed 2 bases and J shed 4 bases, with 8 bases lying between them. The CDR3 runs 13 residues. DNA for the CDR3: TGTGCCAGCAGTTATACAGGGCCCTATGGCTACACCTTC. It codes for CASSYTGPYGYTF.

CDR3 amino acids: CASSDLLTSGAFF. The CDR3 DNA reads TGTGCCAGCAGTGACCTTCTAACCTCGGGAGCTTTCTTT. This rearrangement joins TRBV25-1 to TRBJ1-1; no definite D call. Germline assignment: CDR1 MGHDK and CDR2 SYGVNS. The CDR3 length is 13 residues. Trimming pared 3 bases from V and 10 bases from J, leaving 15 bases between.

This chain joins TRBV5-1 and TRBJ2-7; D perhaps matches TRBD1 (6 bases). Trimming pared 2 bases from V and 5 bases from J, leaving 14 bases between. This CDR3 is built from 14 residues. The germline CDR1 and CDR2 sequences are SGHRS and YFSETQ. The CDR3 DNA sequence: TGCGCCAGCAGCTTAGTAAACAGGGTCCACGAGCAGTACTTC. It translates to CASSLVNRVHEQYF.

This clone was picked up a small number of times. The chain combines TRBV7-8 with TRBJ2-7; a weak D match, TRBD1 (5 bases). V was pared by 1 base and J by 3 bases, with 13 bases between. The germline gives CDR1 SGHVS, CDR2 FQNEAQ. This CDR3 is built from 15 residues. The CDR3 is CASSLVWAGNYEQYF. In nucleotides, the CDR3 is TGTGCCAGCAGCTTAGTATGGGCAGGGAACTACGAGCAGTACTTC.

DNA of the CDR3: TGTGCCAGCTTGGGACTAGGGGTAGGCTACAATGAGCAGTTCTTC. It codes for CASLGLGVGYNEQFF. This chain joins TRBV28 and TRBJ2-1; 8 positions match TRBD2. Germline CDR1 is MDHEN and CDR2 is SYDVKM. The CDR3 has 15 amino acids. V trimming: 8 bases; J trimming: 3 bases; junction bases outside the gene matches: 9.

This chain connects TRBV7-9 to TRBJ2-3, with D possibly matching TRBD2 (6 bases). There are 15 residues in the CDR3. V lost 1 base to trimming and J lost 5 bases, with 13 bases between them. CDR1 and CDR2 from the germline V gene are SEHNR and FQNEAQ (reference sequence). The CDR3 bases are TGTGCCAGCAGCTTAGGGCTTAACGGGGGAGATACGCAGTATTTT. It codes for CASSLGLNGGDTQYF.

The gene calls are TRBV5-6 and TRBJ2-5, with a weak D call TRBD2 (6 bases). Germline CDR1 SGHDT, CDR2 YYEEEE. The CDR3 is made up of 15 amino acids. V lost 4 bases to trimming and J lost 3 bases, with 16 bases between them. CDR3 in DNA: TGTGCCAGCAGCCCAGGGACTTACAAGGAAGAGACCCAGTACTTC. It yields the protein CASSPGTYKEETQYF.

The gene calls are TRBV5-1 and TRBJ2-3, with D maybe TRBD1 (6 bases). This CDR3 region has 15 residues. The germline CDR1 and CDR2 sequences are SGHRS and YFSETQ. V was shortened by 2 bases and J by 6 bases, with 16 bases between the two germline ends. This chain's CDR3 is CASSLRRGERDTQYF. The CDR3 DNA reads TGCGCCAGCAGCTTACGCAGGGGTGAGAGGGATACGCAGTATTTT.

V is TRBV11-2 and J is TRBJ2-5, with TRBD2 matching 12 bases. The CDR3 is made up of 16 amino acids. Germline trimming cut 5 bases from V and 4 bases from J; bases unmatched to any gene: 8. Germline loops: CDR1 SGHAT, CDR2 FQNNGV. The DNA for the CDR3 is TGTGCCAGCAGCAAGCTGGAACTAGCGGGAGGAGAGACCCAGTACTTC. Protein product: CASSKLELAGGETQYF.

This clone came up once. V is TRBV7-8 and J is TRBJ2-7, with 9 nucleotides matching TRBD1. This CDR3 has 15 residues. CDR1 and CDR2 (germline): SGHVS, FQNEAQ. J was trimmed by 3 bases and V by 3 bases; bases with no gene match: 6. CDR3 in amino acids: CASSFATGGDYEQYF. The CDR3 DNA reads TGTGCCAGCAGCTTCGCGACAGGGGGTGACTACGAGCAGTACTTC.

Comments on this clone: One junction end does not reproduce the germline sequence, and a read error may be involved. The chain uses TRBV6-6 and TRBJ1-5, with 11 bases fitting TRBD1. CDR1 is MNHNY and CDR2 is SVGAGI in the germline V gene (reference sequence). This CDR3 contains 15 residues. The CDR3 sequence is CAGSPGQGASQPQHF. In DNA form, the CDR3 reads TGTGCCGGCAGTCCTGGACAGGGGGCGAGCCAGCCCCAGCATTTT.